The clone carrying this TCR beta chain showed up many times. Its specificity is not known. The sample belongs to a study of neurological immune-mediated disorders. Study findings and constraints: CDR3 amino acid sequences found in expanded clones were never shared across subjects, suggesting private repertoires in all groups. The repertoires of 18 of 34 multiple sclerosis patients were placed by phylogenetic grouping in a single related-CDR3 cluster, which may be a signature.

Time point here: longitudinal time-point 2. Source material was 2 million unsorted PBMCs, stored at -80 °C in RNAlater. The authors made cDNA by 5'RACE with 10-nucleotide random UMIs. TCRdb called the 5' RACE reads again in MiXCR, with one record for every CDR3 protein. This table holds about 80,000 distinct CDR3 sequences, about 5.6% found once. This CDR3 contains 13 residues. Germline V CDR1 and CDR2: MNHEY, SMNVEV (reference sequence). V was pared by 6 bases and J by 9 bases, with 14 bases between. The J gene is TRBJ2-2, the V gene TRBV27, with a possible D match to TRBD1 (5 bases). The source material was PBMCs. The clonotype was recovered from a woman in her sixties or seventies with multiple sclerosis. CDR3 DNA sequence: TGTGCCAGCAGGACAGTCTCAGGACGGGAGCTGTTTTTT. Translation: CASRTVSGRELFF.